This T cell receptor (beta chain) was captured in a study of metastatic and nonmetastatic thyroid tumors. The wider study: For malignant and benign thyroid patients, tumor or nodule tissue and blood were the sources whose repertoires were compared. Study results and limitations: Compared with benign nodules, malignant thyroid tumors were reported to have significantly higher TCR beta diversity in both blood and tumor.

Every patient was untreated before thyroid surgery. Germline assignment: CDR1 SNHLY and CDR2 FYNNEI. This CDR3 contains 10 residues. Trimming removed 8 bases at V and 10 bases at J, with 10 bases between. This clone was seen repeatedly, ten times or more. Its antigen is unknown. How the authors handled the data: Clinicopathological groups differed in CDR3, with these differences serving to build a distant-metastasis classifier for papillary thyroid cancer. TCRdb reassembled clones from the PCR reads with MiXCR. The V and J calls reflect TCRdb's pipeline rather than the authors' work. The table has about 15,000 clones, approximately 23% seen once; the top ten hold around 12%.

Sequencing used tumor tissue. V and J are TRBV2 and TRBJ2-3, with a possible D match to TRBD1 (6 bases). This clonotype was sampled from a female donor with papillary thyroid cancer or a benign thyroid nodule (not recorded which). Some clones in this sample may be carry-over from other donors' samples. For the CDR3, the DNA is TGTGCCAGCGCCGGGACACCGCAGTATTTT. It translates to CASAGTPQYF. The full variable domain, with the rest looked up from reference TRBV2 and TRBJ2-3, is EPEVTQTPSHQVTQMGQEVILRCVPISNHLYFYWYRQILGQKVEFLVSFYNNEISEKSEIFDDQFSVERPDGSNFTLKIRSTKLEDSAMYFCASAGTPQYFGPGTRLTVL.